Each of the 2 T cell receptor beta chains below was sequenced from the same sample in a study of blood T cell repertoires in COVID-19. Measured with immunoSEQ multiplex PCR; TCRdb has only the in-frame clones, and not every one. The table lists over 90,000 clones, approximately 80% of them singletons. The material sequenced was peripheral blood. Receptors originate from a man aged 55-75 years with active or convalescent COVID-19.

V usage is TRBV27 and J usage is TRBJ1-2; possibly TRBD1 for D (6 bases). The germline V and J ends were trimmed by 1 base and 2 bases, with 11 bases remaining between them. The CDR3 totals 15 residues. Germline-derived CDR1 and CDR2 are MNHEY and SMNVEV (reference sequence). Here the CDR3 DNA reads TGTGCCAGCAGTTTATACCAGGGGTGGAACTATGGCTACACCTTC. Translation: CASSLYQGWNYGYTF.

The chain joins TRBV24-1 to TRBJ1-2, with D tentatively TRBD1 (6 bases). Per the germline V gene, CDR1 is KGHDR and CDR2 is SFDVKD. Trimming took off 2 bases at V and 4 bases at J, with 10 bases between the two ends. The CDR3 totals 14 residues. The DNA for the CDR3 is TGTGCCACCAGTGATTCCGGGACAAGCTATGGCTACACCTTC. This sequence encodes CATSDSGTSYGYTF.